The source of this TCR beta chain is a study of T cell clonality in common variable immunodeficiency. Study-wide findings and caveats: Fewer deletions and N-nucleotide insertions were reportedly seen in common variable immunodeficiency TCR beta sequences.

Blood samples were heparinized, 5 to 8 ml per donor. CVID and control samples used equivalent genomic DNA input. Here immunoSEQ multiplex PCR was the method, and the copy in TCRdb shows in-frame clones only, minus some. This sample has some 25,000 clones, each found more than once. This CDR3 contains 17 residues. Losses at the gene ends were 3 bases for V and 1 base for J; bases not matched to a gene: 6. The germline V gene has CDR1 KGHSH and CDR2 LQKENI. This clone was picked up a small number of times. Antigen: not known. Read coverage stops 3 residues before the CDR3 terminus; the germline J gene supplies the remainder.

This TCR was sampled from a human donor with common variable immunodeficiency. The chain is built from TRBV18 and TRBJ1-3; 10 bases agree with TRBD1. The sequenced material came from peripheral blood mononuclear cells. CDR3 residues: CASSPRQGASSGNTIYF. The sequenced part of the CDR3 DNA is TGTGCCAGCTCACCGCGACAGGGGGCGAGTTCTGGAAACACC. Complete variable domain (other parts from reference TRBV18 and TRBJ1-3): NAGVMQNPRHLVRRRGQEARLRCSPMKGHSHVYWYRQLPEEGLKFMVYLQKENIIDESGMPKERFSAEFPKEGPSILRIQQVVRGDSAAYFCASSPRQGASSGNTIYFGEGSWLTVV.